This T cell receptor (beta chain) was observed in a study of CD8 T cells in ankylosing spondylitis. Study results and limitations: The clones that were linked to disease were reported to be significantly enriched in matched synovial fluid samples from ankylosing spondylitis patients. Those disease-linked clones were CD8+; they were also relatively rare in peripheral blood.

Points on this clonotype: Its antigen is currently unknown.

From germline, CDR1 is SEHNR and CDR2 FQNEAQ (reference sequence). The CDR3 runs to 13 residues. The V end was cut by 0 bases, the J end by 5 bases, with 7 bases between. Generation of TCR beta libraries employed quantitative 5'-RACE incorporating molecular barcodes. TCRdb recomputed calls from the 5' RACE reads with MiXCR, one row per CDR3 protein. The sample carries 300,000 to 400,000 distinct CDR3 sequences, 20% to 25% recorded once. The TCR comes from a male donor with ankylosing spondylitis or in good health (not recorded which). The genes are TRBV7-9 and TRBJ2-5, with D perhaps matching TRBD1 (5 bases). Sequenced material: blood, either unsorted or a sorted T cell fraction (not recorded which). CDR3 residues: CASSLADIETQYF. CDR3 sequence (DNA): TGTGCCAGCAGCTTAGCGGACATTGAGACCCAGTACTTC. Full variable domain (outside the CDR3, taken from reference TRBV7-9 and TRBJ2-5): DTGVSQNPRHKITKRGQNVTFRCDPISEHNRLYWYRQTLGQGPEFLTYFQNEAQLEKSRLLSDRFSAERPKGSFSTLEIQRTEQGDSAMYLCASSLADIETQYFGPGTRLLVL.